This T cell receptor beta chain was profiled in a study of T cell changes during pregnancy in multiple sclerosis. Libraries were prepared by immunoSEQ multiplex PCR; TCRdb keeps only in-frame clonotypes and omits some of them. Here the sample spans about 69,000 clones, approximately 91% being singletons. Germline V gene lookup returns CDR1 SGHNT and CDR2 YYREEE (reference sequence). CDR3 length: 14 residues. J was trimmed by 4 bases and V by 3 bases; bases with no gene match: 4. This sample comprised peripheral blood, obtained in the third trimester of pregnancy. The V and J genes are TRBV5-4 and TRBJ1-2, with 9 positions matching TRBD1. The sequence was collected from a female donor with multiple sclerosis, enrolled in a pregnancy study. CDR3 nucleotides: TGTGCCAGCAGCTATAACAGGGGGCTCTATGGCTACACCTTC. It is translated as CASSYNRGLYGYTF.